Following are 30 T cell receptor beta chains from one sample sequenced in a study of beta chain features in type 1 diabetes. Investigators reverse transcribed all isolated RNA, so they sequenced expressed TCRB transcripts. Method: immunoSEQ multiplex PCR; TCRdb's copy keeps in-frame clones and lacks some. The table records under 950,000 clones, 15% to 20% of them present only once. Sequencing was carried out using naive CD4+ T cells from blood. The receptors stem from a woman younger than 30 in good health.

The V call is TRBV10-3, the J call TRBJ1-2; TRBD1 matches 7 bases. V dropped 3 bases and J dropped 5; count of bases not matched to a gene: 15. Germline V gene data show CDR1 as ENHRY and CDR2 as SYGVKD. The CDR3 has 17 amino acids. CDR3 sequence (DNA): TGTGCCATCAGTGAAGTTAAGGCAGGGGGACTCGGATATGGCTACACCTTC. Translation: CAISEVKAGGLGYGYTF.

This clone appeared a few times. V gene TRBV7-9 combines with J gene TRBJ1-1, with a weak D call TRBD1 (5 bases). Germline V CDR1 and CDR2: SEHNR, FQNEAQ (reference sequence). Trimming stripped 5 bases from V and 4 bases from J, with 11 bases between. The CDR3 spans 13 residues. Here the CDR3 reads CASSPRGSTEAFF. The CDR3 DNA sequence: TGTGCCAGCAGCCCCCGGGGGAGCACTGAAGCTTTCTTT.

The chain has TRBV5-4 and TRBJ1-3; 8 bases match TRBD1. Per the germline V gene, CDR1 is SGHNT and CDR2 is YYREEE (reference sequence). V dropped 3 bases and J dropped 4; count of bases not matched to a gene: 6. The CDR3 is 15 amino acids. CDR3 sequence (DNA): TGTGCCAGCAGCTCCGGACAGGGTACGGGAAACACCATATATTTT. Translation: CASSSGQGTGNTIYF.

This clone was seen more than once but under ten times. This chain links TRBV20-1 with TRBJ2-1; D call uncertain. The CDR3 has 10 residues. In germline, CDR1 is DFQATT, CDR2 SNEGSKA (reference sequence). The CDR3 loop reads CSWGPNEQFF. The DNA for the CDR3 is TGCAGCTGGGGTCCCAATGAGCAGTTCTTC.

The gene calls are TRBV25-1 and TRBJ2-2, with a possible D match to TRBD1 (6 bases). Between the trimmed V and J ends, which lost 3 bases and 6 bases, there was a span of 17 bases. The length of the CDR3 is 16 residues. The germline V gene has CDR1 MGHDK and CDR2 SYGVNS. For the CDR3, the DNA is TGTGCCAGCAGTGACCCCTTTGGCAGGGGCGCCGGGGAGCTGTTTTTT. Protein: CASSDPFGRGAGELFF.

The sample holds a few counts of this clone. Here the CDR3 reads CASRLAGDFDEQFF. In DNA, the CDR3 is TGCGCCAGCCGACTAGCGGGAGATTTCGATGAGCAGTTCTTC. The rearrangement links TRBV5-1 to TRBJ2-1; 12 nucleotides line up with TRBD2. This CDR3 is 14 amino acids long. Germline-derived CDR1 and CDR2 are SGHRS and YFSETQ. V shed 7 bases, J shed 8 bases, and the junction held 7 bases outside the gene matches.

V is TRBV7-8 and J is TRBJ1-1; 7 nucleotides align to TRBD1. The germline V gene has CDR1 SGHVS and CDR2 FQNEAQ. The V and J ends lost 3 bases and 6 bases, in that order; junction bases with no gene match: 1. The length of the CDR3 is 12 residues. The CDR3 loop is CASSLTGSEAFF. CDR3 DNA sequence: TGTGCCAGCAGCTTGACAGGGTCTGAAGCTTTCTTT.

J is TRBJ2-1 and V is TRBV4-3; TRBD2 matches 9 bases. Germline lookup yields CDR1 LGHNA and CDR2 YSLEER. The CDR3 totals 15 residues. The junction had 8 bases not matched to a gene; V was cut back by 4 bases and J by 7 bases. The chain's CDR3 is CASSRLAALGNEQFF. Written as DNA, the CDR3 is TGCGCCAGCAGCCGACTAGCGGCCCTGGGGAATGAGCAGTTCTTC.

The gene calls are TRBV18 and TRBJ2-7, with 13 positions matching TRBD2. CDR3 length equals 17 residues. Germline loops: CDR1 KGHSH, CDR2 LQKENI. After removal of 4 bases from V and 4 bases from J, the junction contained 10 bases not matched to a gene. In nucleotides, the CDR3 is TGTGCCAGCTCACGGAGAAGCGGGACTAGCGGGACTTACGAGCAGTACTTC. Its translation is CASSRRSGTSGTYEQYF. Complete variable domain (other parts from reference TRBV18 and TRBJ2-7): NAGVMQNPRHLVRRRGQEARLRCSPMKGHSHVYWYRQLPEEGLKFMVYLQKENIIDESGMPKERFSAEFPKEGPSILRIQQVVRGDSAAYFCASSRRSGTSGTYEQYFGPGTRLTVT.

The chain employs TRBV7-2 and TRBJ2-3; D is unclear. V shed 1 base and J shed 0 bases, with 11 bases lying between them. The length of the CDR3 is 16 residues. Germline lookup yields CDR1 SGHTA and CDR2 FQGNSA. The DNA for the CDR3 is TGTGCCAGCAGCTTAGTAGGTACGGCTAGCACAGATACGCAGTATTTT. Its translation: CASSLVGTASTDTQYF.

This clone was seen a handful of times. CDR3 nucleotides: TGTGCCAGTAGCGACCCGGGACACGTCACCGGGGAGCTGTTTTTT. This translates into CASSDPGHVTGELFF. This rearrangement joins TRBV19 to TRBJ2-2, with D tentatively TRBD1 (6 bases). Germline assignment: CDR1 LNHDA and CDR2 SQIVND (reference sequence). The V and J ends lost 6 bases and 4 bases respectively, with 15 bases between them. This CDR3 contains 15 residues.

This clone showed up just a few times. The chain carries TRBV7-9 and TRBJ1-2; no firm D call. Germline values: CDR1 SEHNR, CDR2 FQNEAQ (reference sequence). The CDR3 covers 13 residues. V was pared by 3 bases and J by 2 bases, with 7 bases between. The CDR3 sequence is CASSLEQNYGYTF. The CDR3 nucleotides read TGTGCCAGCAGCTTGGAGCAGAACTATGGCTACACCTTC.

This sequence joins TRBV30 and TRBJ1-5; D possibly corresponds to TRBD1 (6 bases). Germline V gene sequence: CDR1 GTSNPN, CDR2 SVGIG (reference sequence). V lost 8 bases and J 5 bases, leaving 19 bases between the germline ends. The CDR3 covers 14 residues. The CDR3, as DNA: TGTGCCCGGCTAGGGGGGGGCCATGATCAGCCCCAGCATTTT. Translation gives CARLGGGHDQPQHF. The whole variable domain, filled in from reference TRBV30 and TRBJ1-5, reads SQTIHQWPATLVQPVGSPLSLECTVEGTSNPNLYWYRQAAGRGLQLLFYSVGIGQISSEVPQNLSASRPQDRQFILSSKKLLLSDSGFYLCARLGGGHDQPQHFGDGTRLSIL.

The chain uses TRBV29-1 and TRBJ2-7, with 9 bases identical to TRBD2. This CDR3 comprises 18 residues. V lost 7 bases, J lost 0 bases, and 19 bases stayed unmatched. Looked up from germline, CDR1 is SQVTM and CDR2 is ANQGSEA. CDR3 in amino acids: CSAVGSAGGKISSYEQYF. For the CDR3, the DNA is TGCAGCGCTGTTGGGTCAGCGGGAGGTAAAATTAGCTCCTACGAGCAGTACTTC.

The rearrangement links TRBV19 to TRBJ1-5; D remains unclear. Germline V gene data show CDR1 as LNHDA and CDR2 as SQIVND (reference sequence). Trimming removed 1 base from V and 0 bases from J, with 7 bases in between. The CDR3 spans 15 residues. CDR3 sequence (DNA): TGTGCCAGTAGTATAGGCCGGATTAGCAATCAGCCCCAGCATTTT. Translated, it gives CASSIGRISNQPQHF.

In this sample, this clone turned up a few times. The CDR3 is CASSRLAGAGGDTQYF. The CDR3 DNA reads as TGTGCCAGCAGCCGTCTAGCGGGAGCTGGGGGAGATACGCAGTATTTT. This chain links TRBV7-9 with TRBJ2-3, with TRBD2 identical over 10 bases. Per germline, CDR1 SEHNR and CDR2 FQNEAQ (reference sequence). The CDR3 has 16 amino acids. V gave up 5 bases and J gave up 5 bases; unmatched junction bases: 10. The entire variable domain, with the rest obtained from reference TRBV7-9 and TRBJ2-3, is as follows: DTGVSQNPRHKITKRGQNVTFRCDPISEHNRLYWYRQTLGQGPEFLTYFQNEAQLEKSRLLSDRFSAERPKGSFSTLEIQRTEQGDSAMYLCASSRLAGAGGDTQYFGPGTRLTVL.

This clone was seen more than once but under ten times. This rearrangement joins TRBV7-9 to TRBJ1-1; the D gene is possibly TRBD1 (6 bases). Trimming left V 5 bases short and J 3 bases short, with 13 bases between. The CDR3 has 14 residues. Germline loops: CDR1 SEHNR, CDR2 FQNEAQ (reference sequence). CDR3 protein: CASSPQGGDTEAFF. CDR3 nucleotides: TGTGCCAGCAGCCCACAAGGGGGGGACACTGAAGCTTTCTTT.

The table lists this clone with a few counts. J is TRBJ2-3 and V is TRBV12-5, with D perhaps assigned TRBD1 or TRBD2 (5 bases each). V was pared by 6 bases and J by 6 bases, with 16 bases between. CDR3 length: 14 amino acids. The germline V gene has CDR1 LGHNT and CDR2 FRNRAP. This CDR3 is CASGTTGGRDTQYF. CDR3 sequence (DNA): TGTGCTAGTGGCACCACAGGAGGACGGGATACGCAGTATTTT.

The CDR3 sequence is CASRRDTDTQYF. The CDR3, as DNA: TGTGCCAGCCGGAGGGACACAGATACGCAGTATTTT. This rearrangement joins TRBV7-2 to TRBJ2-3; D may be TRBD2 (6 bases). CDR1 and CDR2 from the germline V gene are SGHTA and FQGNSA. CDR3 length: 12 amino acids. Trimming took off 8 bases at V and 2 bases at J, with 8 bases between the two ends.

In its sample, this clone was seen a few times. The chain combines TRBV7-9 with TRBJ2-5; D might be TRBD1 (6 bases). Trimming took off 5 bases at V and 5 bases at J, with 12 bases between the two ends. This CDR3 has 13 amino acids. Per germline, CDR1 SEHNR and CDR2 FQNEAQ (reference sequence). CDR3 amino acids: CASSTRQEETQYF. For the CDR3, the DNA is TGTGCCAGCAGCACCCGACAGGAGGAGACCCAGTACTTC.

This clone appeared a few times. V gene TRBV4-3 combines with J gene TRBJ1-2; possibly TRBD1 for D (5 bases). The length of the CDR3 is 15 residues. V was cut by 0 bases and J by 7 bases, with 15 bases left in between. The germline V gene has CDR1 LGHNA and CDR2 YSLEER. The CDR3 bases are TGCGCCAGCAGCCAAGACCAGAGCAGGGTTGGTGGCTACACCTTC. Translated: CASSQDQSRVGGYTF.

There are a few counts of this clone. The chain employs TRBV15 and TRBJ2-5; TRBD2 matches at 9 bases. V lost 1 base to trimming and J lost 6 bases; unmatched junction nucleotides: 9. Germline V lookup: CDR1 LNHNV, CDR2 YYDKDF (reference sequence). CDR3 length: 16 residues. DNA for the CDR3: TGTGCCACCAGCAGAGGCATGGGACTAGCATCACAGACCCAGTACTTC. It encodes CATSRGMGLASQTQYF.

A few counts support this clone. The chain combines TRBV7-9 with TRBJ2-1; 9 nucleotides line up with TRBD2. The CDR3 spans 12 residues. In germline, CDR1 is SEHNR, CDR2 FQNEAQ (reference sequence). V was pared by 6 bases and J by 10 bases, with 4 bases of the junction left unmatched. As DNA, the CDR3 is TGTGCCAGCAGGCCTACTAGCGGGGAGCAGTTCTTC. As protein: CASRPTSGEQFF.

CDR3 sequence (DNA): TGTGCCAGCAGGGATAGAGGAAGCAATCAGCCCCAGCATTTT. Translation gives CASRDRGSNQPQHF. The chain combines TRBV6-6 with TRBJ1-5; the D is unclear. The germline V gene has CDR1 MNHNY and CDR2 SVGAGI (reference sequence). Trimming removed 6 bases from V and 1 base from J, with 10 bases in between. The CDR3 totals 14 residues.

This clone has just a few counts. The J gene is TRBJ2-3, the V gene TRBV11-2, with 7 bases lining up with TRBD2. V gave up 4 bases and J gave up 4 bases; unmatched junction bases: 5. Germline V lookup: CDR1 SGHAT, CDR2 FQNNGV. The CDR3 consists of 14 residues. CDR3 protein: CASSSRGLADTQYF. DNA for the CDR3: TGTGCCAGCAGCTCCCGAGGACTAGCAGATACGCAGTATTTT. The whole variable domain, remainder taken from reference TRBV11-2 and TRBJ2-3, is EAGVAQSPRYKIIEKRQSVAFWCNPISGHATLYWYQQILGQGPKLLIQFQNNGVVDDSQLPKDRFSAERLKGVDSTLKIQPAKLEDSAVYLCASSSRGLADTQYFGPGTRLTVL.

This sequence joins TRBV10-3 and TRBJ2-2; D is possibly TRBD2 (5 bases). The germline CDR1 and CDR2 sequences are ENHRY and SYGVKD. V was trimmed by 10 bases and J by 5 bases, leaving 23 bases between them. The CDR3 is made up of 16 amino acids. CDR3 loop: CASRSGSGGLTGELFF. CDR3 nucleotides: TGTGCCAGCCGTTCCGGATCTGGCGGGTTGACCGGGGAGCTGTTTTTT.

In DNA form, the CDR3 reads TGTGCCATTGTACAGGGCTGGGGCACAGATACGCAGTATTTT. This codes for CAIVQGWGTDTQYF. The chain combines TRBV6-1 with TRBJ2-3, with D possibly TRBD1 on 6 matching bases. Trimming cost V 10 bases and J 1 base, with 15 bases left between them. The CDR3 loop spans 14 amino acids. CDR1 is MNHNS, CDR2 SASEGT, per germline.

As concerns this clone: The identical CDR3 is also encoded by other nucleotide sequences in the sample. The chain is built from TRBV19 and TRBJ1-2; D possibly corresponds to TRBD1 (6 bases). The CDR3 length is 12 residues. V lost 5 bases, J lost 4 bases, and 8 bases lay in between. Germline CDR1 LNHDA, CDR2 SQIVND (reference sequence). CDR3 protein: CASSPDSYGYTF. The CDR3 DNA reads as TGTGCCAGTAGTCCGGACAGCTATGGCTACACCTTC.

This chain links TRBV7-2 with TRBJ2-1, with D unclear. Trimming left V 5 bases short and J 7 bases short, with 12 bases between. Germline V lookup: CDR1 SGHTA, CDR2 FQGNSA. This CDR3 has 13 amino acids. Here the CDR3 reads CASSDWAGNEQFF. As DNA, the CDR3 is TGTGCCAGCAGCGACTGGGCCGGTAATGAGCAGTTCTTC.

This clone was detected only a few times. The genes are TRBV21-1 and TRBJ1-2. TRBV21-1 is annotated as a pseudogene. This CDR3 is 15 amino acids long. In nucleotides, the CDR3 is TGTGCCAGCAGCAAAATCCCTCGGGTGTGCTATGGCTACACCTTC. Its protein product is CASSKIPRVCYGYTF.